Presented here are 24 T cell receptor beta chains from one specimen sequenced in a study of blood T cell repertoires in COVID-19. The table came from immunoSEQ multiplex PCR; TCRdb's copy has only in-frame clones and leaves some out. The sample carries a few hundred thousand clones, approximately 85% recorded once. What was sequenced was peripheral blood. The receptors come from a human donor with COVID-19, enrolled during active disease. The donor label of this sample is uncertain.

The chain couples TRBV5-6 to TRBJ2-1; TRBD2 matches 7 bases. The CDR3 consists of 14 residues. Trimming removed 4 bases from V and 6 bases from J; junction bases left unmatched: 7. Germline loops: CDR1 SGHDT, CDR2 YYEEEE. The CDR3 loop is CASSSGTPPNEQFF. CDR3 DNA sequence: TGTGCCAGCAGCAGCGGGACTCCCCCCAATGAGCAGTTCTTC. The full variable domain, in which reference TRBV5-6 and TRBJ2-1 provide the parts outside the CDR3, is DAGVTQSPTHLIKTRGQQVTLRCSPKSGHDTVSWYQQALGQGPQFIFQYYEEEERQRGNFPDRFSGHQFPNYSSELNVNALLLGDSALYLCASSSGTPPNEQFFGPGTRLTVL.

The chain carries TRBV28 and TRBJ1-1, with 7 positions matching TRBD1. Germline CDR1 is MDHEN and CDR2 is SYDVKM. The J segment lost 2 bases and the V segment lost 5 bases, leaving 5 bases of the junction unmatched. The CDR3 runs 14 residues. The CDR3 DNA reads TGTGCCAGCAGTCTGGGACAGATTAACACTGAAGCTTTCTTT. It encodes CASSLGQINTEAFF.

The chain couples TRBV5-5 to TRBJ2-3, with a tentative D call TRBD2 (6 bases). The CDR3 covers 13 residues. The germline V gene has CDR1 SGHKS and CDR2 YYEKEE (reference sequence). V lost 4 bases and J lost 6, with 12 bases in between. The CDR3 sequence: CASSPWDLDTQYF. The CDR3 DNA reads TGTGCCAGCAGCCCCTGGGACTTGGATACGCAGTATTTT.

CDR3 DNA sequence: TGTGCCAGTAGTATCGAAGGGAGATGGACTGAAGCTTTCTTT. Encoded protein: CASSIEGRWTEAFF. The chain employs TRBV19 and TRBJ1-1, with unresolved D. CDR1 is LNHDA, CDR2 SQIVND, per germline (reference sequence). The length of the CDR3 is 14 residues. The V and J ends lost 3 bases and 5 bases respectively, with 13 bases between them.

The sample holds many counts of this clone. The chain joins TRBV7-2 to TRBJ2-1; perhaps TRBD1 as D (6 bases). The V and J ends lost 2 bases and 8 bases respectively, with 13 bases between them. The CDR3 sequence is 14 residues long. CDR1 and CDR2 (germline): SGHTA, FQGNSA. For the CDR3, the DNA is TGTGCCAGCAGCTTACAACCGGACAGTGATGAGCAGTTCTTC. Translating gives CASSLQPDSDEQFF.

The CDR3 is CASSLSHSYEQYF. Written as DNA, the CDR3 is TGTGCCAGCAGCCTTAGTCACTCCTACGAGCAGTACTTC. The chain couples TRBV6-5 to TRBJ2-7; no clear D gene. The germline CDR1 and CDR2 sequences are MNHEY and SVGAGI. The CDR3 has 13 amino acids. Trimming stripped 6 bases from V and 0 bases from J, with 9 bases between.

This clone has more than one count but fewer than ten. The chain couples TRBV7-8 to TRBJ2-7; TRBD1 matches 9 bases. Germline CDR1 and CDR2: SGHVS and FQNEAQ. The CDR3 is 16 residues long. Unmatched junction bases numbered 6, after V lost 1 base and J lost 2 bases. CDR3 amino acids: CASSLDLGTGTYEQYF. DNA of the CDR3: TGTGCCAGCAGCTTAGATTTGGGGACAGGGACCTACGAGCAGTACTTC.

The gene calls are TRBV7-9 and TRBJ1-6, with 8 positions matching TRBD1. The length of the CDR3 is 15 residues. With V trimmed by 4 bases and J by 5 bases, 4 bases remained unmatched. Per the germline V gene, CDR1 is SEHNR and CDR2 is FQNEAQ (reference sequence). CDR3: CASSSGDRHNSPLHF. CDR3 nucleotide sequence: TGTGCCAGCAGCTCGGGGGACAGGCATAATTCACCCCTCCACTTT.

The CDR3 bases are TGTGCCTGGAGTGGCCTAGCGGGGTTAGAAGAGACCCAGTACTTC. It specifies CAWSGLAGLEETQYF. The chain recombines TRBV30 with TRBJ2-5; TRBD2 agrees at 9 bases. The CDR3 totals 15 residues. V dropped 1 base and J dropped 3; count of bases not matched to a gene: 6. Germline assignment: CDR1 GTSNPN and CDR2 SVGIG (reference sequence).

This chain connects TRBV5-1 to TRBJ2-5, with TRBD1 matching 8 bases. V was pared by 4 bases and J by 5 bases, with 7 bases of the junction left unmatched. Per the germline V gene, CDR1 is SGHRS and CDR2 is YFSETQ. CDR3 length: 14 amino acids. CDR3 DNA sequence: TGCGCCAGCAGCAAATCAGGGGGCTCTGAGACCCAGTACTTC. It encodes CASSKSGGSETQYF. Using reference TRBV5-1 and TRBJ2-5 for the parts outside the CDR3, the full variable domain is KAGVTQTPRYLIKTRGQQVTLSCSPISGHRSVSWYQQTPGQGLQFLFEYFSETQRNKGNFPGRFSGRQFSNSRSEMNVSTLELGDSALYLCASSKSGGSETQYFGPGTRLLVL.

The V gene is TRBV7-2, the J gene TRBJ1-2; TRBD1 agrees at 9 bases. Per the germline V gene, CDR1 is SGHTA and CDR2 is FQGNSA. The CDR3 has 15 amino acids. V gave up 4 bases and J gave up 4 bases; unmatched junction bases: 7. In DNA form, the CDR3 reads TGTGCCAGCAGCTCGACAGGGGGGAGCATCTATGGCTACACCTTC. Amino acid sequence: CASSSTGGSIYGYTF.

The rearrangement uses TRBV11-2 and TRBJ2-3; 8 bases map to TRBD2. V lost 7 bases and J lost 0; bases outside the gene matches: 9. The length of the CDR3 is 16 residues. Looked up from germline, CDR1 is SGHAT and CDR2 is FQNNGV. The CDR3 loop reads CASTSIAGRSTDTQYF. The CDR3 DNA is TGTGCCAGCACCTCTATAGCGGGACGTAGCACAGATACGCAGTATTTT.

The chain links TRBV5-1 to TRBJ2-7; the D gene is possibly TRBD1 (6 bases). The germline V and J ends were trimmed by 1 base and 1 base, with 27 bases remaining between them. Germline assignment: CDR1 SGHRS and CDR2 YFSETQ. The CDR3 totals 20 residues. CDR3 amino acids: CASSLRMGQGVLRSSYEQYF. The CDR3 DNA follows: TGCGCCAGCAGCTTGAGGATGGGACAAGGGGTCCTGAGGTCATCCTACGAGCAGTACTTC.

The chain links TRBV7-3 to TRBJ2-2, with 9 positions matching TRBD1. The germline V gene encodes CDR1 SGHTA and CDR2 FQGTGA. Unmatched junction bases numbered 6, after V lost 5 bases and J lost 5 bases. CDR3 length: 15 amino acids. The CDR3 region is CASSTGTGRTGELFF. The CDR3 DNA reads as TGTGCCAGCAGCACGGGGACAGGGCGGACCGGGGAGCTGTTTTTT.

The chain joins TRBV10-1 to TRBJ2-1; 11 bases agree with TRBD2. Germline CDR1 is WNHNN and CDR2 is SYGVQD (reference sequence). J gave up 3 bases and V 2 bases, and 18 bases lay outside the gene matches. The CDR3 runs to 21 residues. The CDR3 loop reads CASSESRTSGSLTPIYNEQFF. In nucleotides, the CDR3 is TGCGCCAGCAGTGAGAGTAGGACTAGCGGGTCCTTGACTCCGATCTACAATGAGCAGTTCTTC.

The rearrangement joins TRBV7-3 to TRBJ2-7; 8 bases fit TRBD2. V dropped 2 bases and J dropped 6; count of bases not matched to a gene: 3. Germline values: CDR1 SGHTA, CDR2 FQGTGA. The CDR3 is 13 residues long. CDR3 nucleotides: TGTGCCAGCAGCTTACTCGGGGGGGCCGAGCAGTACTTC. This translates into CASSLLGGAEQYF. The entire variable domain, with the rest obtained from reference TRBV7-3 and TRBJ2-7, is as follows: GAGVSQTPSNKVTEKGKYVELRCDPISGHTALYWYRQSLGQGPEFLIYFQGTGAADDSGLPNDRFFAVRPEGSVSTLKIQRTERGDSAVYLCASSLLGGAEQYFGPGTRLTVT.

The chain has TRBV19 and TRBJ1-1, with TRBD1 identical over 11 bases. The CDR3 is 17 residues long. The germline gives CDR1 LNHDA, CDR2 SQIVND (reference sequence). With V trimmed by 10 bases and J by 0 bases, 13 bases remained unmatched. DNA of the CDR3: TGTGCCACAGAACCCCTGGACAGGGGGCTCGTGAACACTGAAGCTTTCTTT. This encodes CATEPLDRGLVNTEAFF.

The chain has TRBV29-1 and TRBJ1-4; D call uncertain. From germline, CDR1 is SQVTM and CDR2 ANQGSEA. This CDR3 is built from 14 residues. Trimming took off 4 bases at V and 5 bases at J, with 14 bases between the two ends. Here the CDR3 reads CSVGGGDSNEKLFF. Written as DNA, the CDR3 is TGCAGCGTTGGTGGTGGAGATAGCAATGAAAAACTGTTTTTT.

This chain connects TRBV5-8 to TRBJ2-7, with a possible D match to TRBD1 (6 bases). Germline V gives CDR1 SGHTS, CDR2 YDEGEE. V was cut by 6 bases and J by 0 bases, with 19 bases left in between. The CDR3 has 16 residues. CDR3 coding DNA: TGTGCCAGCAACCAAAATCAGGGGAGTTACTCCTACGAGCAGTACTTC. It codes for CASNQNQGSYSYEQYF.

V and J are TRBV5-1 and TRBJ2-2, with D possibly TRBD2 on 6 matching bases. CDR1 and CDR2 from the germline V gene are SGHRS and YFSETQ. Between the trimmed V and J ends, which lost 2 bases and 4 bases, there was a span of 12 bases. The CDR3 totals 15 residues. The CDR3 coding sequence is TGCGCCAGCAGCTTCGGCGGGATAAGCACCGGGGAGCTGTTTTTT. It specifies CASSFGGISTGELFF. The variable domain in full, completed from reference TRBV5-1 and TRBJ2-2, reads KAGVTQTPRYLIKTRGQQVTLSCSPISGHRSVSWYQQTPGQGLQFLFEYFSETQRNKGNFPGRFSGRQFSNSRSEMNVSTLELGDSALYLCASSFGGISTGELFFGEGSRLTVL.

The chain joins TRBV5-1 to TRBJ1-1; TRBD1 matches at 7 bases. In germline, CDR1 is SGHRS, CDR2 YFSETQ. V lost 4 bases, J lost 3 bases, and 6 bases stayed unmatched. The CDR3 sequence is 14 residues long. The chain's CDR3 is CASSASRGDTEAFF. The CDR3, as DNA: TGCGCCAGCAGCGCCTCCAGGGGGGACACTGAAGCTTTCTTT.

The chain employs TRBV7-3 and TRBJ2-5; 7 bases line up with TRBD2. CDR1 is SGHTA and CDR2 is FQGTGA in the germline V gene. The length of the CDR3 is 14 residues. J gave up 2 bases and V 6 bases, and 6 bases lay outside the gene matches. CDR3 DNA: TGTGCCAGCAGTTCAGTGGGGGGGCAAGAGACCCAGTACTTC. Encoded protein: CASSSVGGQETQYF.

This sequence joins TRBV5-1 and TRBJ1-3, with unresolved D. Germline CDR1 SGHRS, CDR2 YFSETQ. Trimming cost V 5 bases and J 0 bases, with 12 bases left between them. This CDR3 comprises 15 residues. The CDR3 spells CASREDLHSGNTIYF. The CDR3 region has the DNA TGCGCCAGCAGGGAGGACTTACACTCTGGAAACACCATATATTTT.

The rearrangement links TRBV23-1 to TRBJ2-7, with TRBD1 matching 11 bases. TRBV23-1 is designated an ORF whose function remains uncertain. CDR3 length equals 24 residues. The ends lost 3 bases at V and 1 base at J; junction bases unmatched: 29. The CDR3 DNA sequence: TGCGCCAGCAGTCATGACTCCGGGACAGGGGGTGGAAGTTTCCTACCCCGGGTTTCCTACGAGCAGTACTTC. This codes for CASSHDSGTGGGSFLPRVSYEQYF.